These 10 T cell receptor beta chains came from one sample sequenced in a study of blood T cell repertoires in COVID-19. Method: immunoSEQ multiplex PCR; TCRdb's copy keeps in-frame clones and lacks some. The sample holds about 260,000 clones; around 86% are singletons and the top ten take more than 1.3%. The specimen was peripheral blood. These receptor sequences come from a middle-aged woman who had recovered from COVID-19.

The chain has TRBV7-6 and TRBJ2-6, with a weak D call TRBD1 (5 bases). The CDR3 covers 16 residues. The V gene's germline CDR1 is SGHVS and CDR2 FNYEAQ. V gave up 3 bases and J gave up 1 base, with 10 bases separating them. The CDR3 here is CASSLHPGSGANVLTF. Written as DNA, the CDR3 is TGTGCCAGCAGCTTGCACCCAGGGTCTGGGGCCAACGTCCTGACTTTC.

This clone was seen only once. The chain is built from TRBV19 and TRBJ2-1; D is perhaps TRBD1 (6 bases). In germline, CDR1 is LNHDA, CDR2 SQIVND (reference sequence). The CDR3 runs 14 residues. V lost 8 bases to trimming and J lost 0 bases, with 11 bases between them. This CDR3 is CASSGAGSYNEQFF. As DNA, the CDR3 is TGTGCCAGTTCAGGGGCCGGCTCCTACAATGAGCAGTTCTTC.

The chain is built from TRBV12-3 or TRBV12-4 and TRBJ2-7; possible D gene TRBD1, 7 bases. V was cut by 8 bases and J by 2 bases, with 13 bases left in between. The CDR3 runs to 13 residues. CDR3 DNA: TGTGCCAGCTGCCCAGGGGGGACCTACGAGCAGTACTTC. Its protein is CASCPGGTYEQYF.

The rearrangement joins TRBV7-2 to TRBJ1-3; D remains ambiguous. Germline V lookup: CDR1 SGHTA, CDR2 FQGNSA. The CDR3 covers 16 residues. Deletions cut 3 bases from V and 0 bases from J, with 12 bases between. For the CDR3, the DNA is TGTGCCAGCAGCTTGTCCCAGGCGAGCTCTGGAAACACCATATATTTT. Encoded protein: CASSLSQASSGNTIYF.

This sequence joins TRBV5-1 and TRBJ1-3; the match to TRBD1 covers 9 bases. The CDR3 is 16 residues long. J lost 4 bases, V lost 2 bases, and 7 bases had no gene match. Germline loops: CDR1 SGHRS, CDR2 YFSETQ. CDR3 coding DNA: TGCGCCAGCAGCTTTCTACAGGGGGCAAGAGGAAACACCATATATTTT. This sequence encodes CASSFLQGARGNTIYF. The variable domain in full, completed from reference TRBV5-1 and TRBJ1-3, reads KAGVTQTPRYLIKTRGQQVTLSCSPISGHRSVSWYQQTPGQGLQFLFEYFSETQRNKGNFPGRFSGRQFSNSRSEMNVSTLELGDSALYLCASSFLQGARGNTIYFGEGSWLTVV.

This clone has a single count. The J gene is TRBJ1-4, the V gene TRBV7-9; D is possibly TRBD1 (5 bases). V was clipped by 7 bases and J by 6 bases, with 15 bases between them. The length of the CDR3 is 14 residues. Germline V gene sequence: CDR1 SEHNR, CDR2 FQNEAQ (reference sequence). CDR3 protein: CASTQSGGYEKLFF. CDR3 coding DNA: TGTGCCAGCACCCAATCGGGGGGGTATGAAAAACTGTTTTTT.

The chain has TRBV7-9 and TRBJ1-2; 9 bases match TRBD1. Germline V gene sequence: CDR1 SEHNR, CDR2 FQNEAQ (reference sequence). Trimming cost V 5 bases and J 1 base; bases outside gene matches: 14. The CDR3 covers 18 residues. The CDR3 nucleotides are TGTGCCAGCAGCCTAAGGGGACAGGGCAACGATTTTAACTATGGCTACACCTTC. Residues: CASSLRGQGNDFNYGYTF.

V usage is TRBV5-5 and J usage is TRBJ2-3, with 7 bases that match TRBD2. CDR3 size: 14 residues. Per the germline V gene, CDR1 is SGHKS and CDR2 is YYEKEE (reference sequence). Losses at the gene ends were 0 bases for V and 5 bases for J; bases not matched to a gene: 3. Written as DNA, the CDR3 is TGTGCCAGCAGCTTGGGGACTAGTGGAGATACGCAGTATTTT. Translation: CASSLGTSGDTQYF.

The chain is built from TRBV6-2 or TRBV6-3 and TRBJ1-2; the D is unclear. The germline V gene has CDR1 MNHEY and CDR2 SVGEGT. This CDR3 has 13 residues. Trimming cost V 5 bases and J 0 bases, with 7 bases left between them. CDR3 sequence reads: CASSPGANYGYTF. Written as DNA, the CDR3 is TGTGCCAGCAGTCCCGGGGCTAACTATGGCTACACCTTC.

The chain recombines TRBV27 with TRBJ1-4; no reliable D call. The CDR3 loop spans 14 amino acids. V lost 7 bases to trimming and J lost 3 bases, with 12 bases between them. The germline V gene encodes CDR1 MNHEY and CDR2 SMNVEV (reference sequence). CDR3 amino acids: CASTLSGSNEKLFF. The CDR3 bases are TGTGCCAGCACCTTGTCCGGGTCTAATGAAAAACTGTTTTTT.